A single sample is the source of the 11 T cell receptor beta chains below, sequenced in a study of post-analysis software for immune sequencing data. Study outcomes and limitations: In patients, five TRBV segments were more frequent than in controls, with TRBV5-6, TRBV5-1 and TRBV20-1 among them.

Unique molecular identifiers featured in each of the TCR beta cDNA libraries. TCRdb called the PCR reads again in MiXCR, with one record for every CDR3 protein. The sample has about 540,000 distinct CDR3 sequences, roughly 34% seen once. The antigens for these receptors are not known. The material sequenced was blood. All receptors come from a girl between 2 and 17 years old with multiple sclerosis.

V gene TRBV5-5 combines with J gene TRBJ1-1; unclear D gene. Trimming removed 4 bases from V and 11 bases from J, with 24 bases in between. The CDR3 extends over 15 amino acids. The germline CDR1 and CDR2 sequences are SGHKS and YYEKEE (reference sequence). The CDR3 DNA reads TGTGCCAGCAGCCCCTCAATTTCCGCGGACGGGAGGGCTTTCTTT. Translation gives CASSPSISADGRAFF.

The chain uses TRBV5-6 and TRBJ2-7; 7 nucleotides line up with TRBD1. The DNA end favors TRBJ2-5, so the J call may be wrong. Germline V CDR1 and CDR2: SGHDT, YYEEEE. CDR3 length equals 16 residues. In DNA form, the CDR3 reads TGTGCCAGCAGCTTCGGGGACAGATCCTTTGAAGAGACCCAGTACTTC. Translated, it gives CASSFGDRSFEETQYF.

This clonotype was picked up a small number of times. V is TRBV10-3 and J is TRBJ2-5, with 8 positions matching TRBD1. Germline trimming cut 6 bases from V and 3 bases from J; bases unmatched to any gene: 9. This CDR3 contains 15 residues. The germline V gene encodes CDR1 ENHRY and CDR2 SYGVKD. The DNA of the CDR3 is TGTGCCATCAGCCCAGGGGGCGGAGTAAAAGAGACCCAGTACTTC. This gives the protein CAISPGGGVKETQYF.

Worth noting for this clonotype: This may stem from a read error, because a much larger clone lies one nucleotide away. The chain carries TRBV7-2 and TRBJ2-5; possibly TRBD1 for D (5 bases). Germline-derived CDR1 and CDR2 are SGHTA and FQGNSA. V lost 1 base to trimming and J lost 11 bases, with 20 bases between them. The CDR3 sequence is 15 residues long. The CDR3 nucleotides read TGTGCCAGCAGCTTAGACCTAGGGGCCTACAATGAGCAGTACTTC. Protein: CASSLDLGAYNEQYF.

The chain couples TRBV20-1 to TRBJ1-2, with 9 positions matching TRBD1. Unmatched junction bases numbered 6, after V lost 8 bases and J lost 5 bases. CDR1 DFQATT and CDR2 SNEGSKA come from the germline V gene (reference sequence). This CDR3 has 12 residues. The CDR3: CSPADRGYGYTF. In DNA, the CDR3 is TGCAGTCCCGCGGACAGGGGTTATGGCTACACCTTC.

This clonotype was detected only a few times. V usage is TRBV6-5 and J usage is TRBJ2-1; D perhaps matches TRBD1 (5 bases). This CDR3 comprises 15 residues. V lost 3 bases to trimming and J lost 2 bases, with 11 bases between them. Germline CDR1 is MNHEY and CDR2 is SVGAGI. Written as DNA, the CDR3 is TGTGCCAGCAGTTATCGGCAGGGCACCTACAATGAGCAGTTCTTC. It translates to CASSYRQGTYNEQFF.

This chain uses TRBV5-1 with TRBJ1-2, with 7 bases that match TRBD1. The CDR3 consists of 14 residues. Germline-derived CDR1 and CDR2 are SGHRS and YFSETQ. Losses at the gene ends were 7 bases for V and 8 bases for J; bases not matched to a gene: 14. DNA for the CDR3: TGCGCCAGCCGGCAGGGGACAGCCTTCGAGGGCTACACCTTC. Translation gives CASRQGTAFEGYTF.

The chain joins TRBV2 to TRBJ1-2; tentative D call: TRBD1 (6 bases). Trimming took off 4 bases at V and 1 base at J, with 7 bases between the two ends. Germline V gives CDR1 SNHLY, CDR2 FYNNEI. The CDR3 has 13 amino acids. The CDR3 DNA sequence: TGTGCCAGCAGTGGACAGGTTAACTATGGCTACACCTTC. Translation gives CASSGQVNYGYTF. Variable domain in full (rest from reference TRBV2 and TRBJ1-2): EPEVTQTPSHQVTQMGQEVILRCVPISNHLYFYWYRQILGQKVEFLVSFYNNEISEKSEIFDDQFSVERPDGSNFTLKIRSTKLEDSAMYFCASSGQVNYGYTFGSGTRLTVV.

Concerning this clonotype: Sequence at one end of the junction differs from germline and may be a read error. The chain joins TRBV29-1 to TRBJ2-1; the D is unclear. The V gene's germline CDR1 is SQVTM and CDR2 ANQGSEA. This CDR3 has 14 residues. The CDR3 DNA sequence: TGCAGCGCTGAATCTAGAAGCTCCTACAATGATCAGTTCTTC. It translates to CSAESRSSYNDQFF.

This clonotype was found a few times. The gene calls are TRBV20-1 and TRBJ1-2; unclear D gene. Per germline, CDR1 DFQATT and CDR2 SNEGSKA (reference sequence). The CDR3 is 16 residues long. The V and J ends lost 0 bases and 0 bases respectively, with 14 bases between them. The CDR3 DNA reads TGCAGTGCTAGAGATCATCGGCAGACCTCTAACTATGGCTACACCTTC. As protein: CSARDHRQTSNYGYTF.

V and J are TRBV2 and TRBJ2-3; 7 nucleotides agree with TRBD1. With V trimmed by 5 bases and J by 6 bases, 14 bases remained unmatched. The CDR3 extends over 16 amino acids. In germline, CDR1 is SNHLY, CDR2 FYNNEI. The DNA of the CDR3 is TGTGCCAGCAGTCTTCTCCGGGACAGCTCCATTGATACGCAGTATTTT. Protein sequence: CASSLLRDSSIDTQYF.